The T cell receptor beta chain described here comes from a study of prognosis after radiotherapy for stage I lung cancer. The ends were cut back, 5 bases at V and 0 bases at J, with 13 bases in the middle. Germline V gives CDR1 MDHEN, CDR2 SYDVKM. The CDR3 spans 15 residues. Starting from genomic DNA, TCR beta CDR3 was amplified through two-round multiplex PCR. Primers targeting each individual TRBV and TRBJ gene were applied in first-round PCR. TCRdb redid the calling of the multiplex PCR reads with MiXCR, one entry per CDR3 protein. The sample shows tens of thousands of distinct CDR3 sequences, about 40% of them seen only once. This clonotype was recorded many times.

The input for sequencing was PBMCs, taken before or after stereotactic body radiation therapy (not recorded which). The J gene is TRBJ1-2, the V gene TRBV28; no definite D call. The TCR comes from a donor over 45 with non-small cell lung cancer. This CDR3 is CASSPYKSTNYGYTF. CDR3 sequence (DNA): TGTGCCAGCAGTCCCTACAAGTCTACTAACTATGGCTACACCTTC.